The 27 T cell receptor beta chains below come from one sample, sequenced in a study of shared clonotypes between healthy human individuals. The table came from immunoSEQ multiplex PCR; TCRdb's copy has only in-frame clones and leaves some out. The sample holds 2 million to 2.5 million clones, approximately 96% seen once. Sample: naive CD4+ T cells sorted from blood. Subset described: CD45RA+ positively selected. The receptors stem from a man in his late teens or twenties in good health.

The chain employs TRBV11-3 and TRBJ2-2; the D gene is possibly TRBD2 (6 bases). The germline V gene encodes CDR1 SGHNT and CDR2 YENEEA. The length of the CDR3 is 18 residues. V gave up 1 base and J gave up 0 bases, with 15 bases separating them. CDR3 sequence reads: CASSLGPMAGTNTGELFF. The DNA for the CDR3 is TGTGCCAGCAGCTTAGGACCCATGGCGGGGACGAACACCGGGGAGCTGTTTTTT.

The CDR3 DNA sequence: TGCGCCAGCAGCTTGCTCGAGGGGAACACCGGGGAGCTGTTTTTT. Its protein product is CASSLLEGNTGELFF. The chain joins TRBV5-1 to TRBJ2-2; maybe TRBD2 (5 bases). This CDR3 is built from 15 residues. Germline CDR1 reads SGHRS; CDR2 reads YFSETQ. V shed 1 base and J shed 1 base, with 8 bases lying between them. Full variable domain (rest looked up from reference TRBV5-1 and TRBJ2-2): KAGVTQTPRYLIKTRGQQVTLSCSPISGHRSVSWYQQTPGQGLQFLFEYFSETQRNKGNFPGRFSGRQFSNSRSEMNVSTLELGDSALYLCASSLLEGNTGELFFGEGSRLTVL.

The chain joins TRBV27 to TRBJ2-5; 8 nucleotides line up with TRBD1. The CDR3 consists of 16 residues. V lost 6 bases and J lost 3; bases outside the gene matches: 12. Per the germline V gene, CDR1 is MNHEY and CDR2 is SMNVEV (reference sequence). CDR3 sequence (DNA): TGTGCCAGCAGCCGGGGGCCAGGGGGCGCGGAAGAGACCCAGTACTTC. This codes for CASSRGPGGAEETQYF.

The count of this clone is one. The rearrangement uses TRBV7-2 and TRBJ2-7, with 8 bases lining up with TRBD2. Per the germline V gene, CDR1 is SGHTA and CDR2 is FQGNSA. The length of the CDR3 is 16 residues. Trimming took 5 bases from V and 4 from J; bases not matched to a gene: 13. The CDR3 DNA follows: TGTGCCAGCAGCCCCATGGTCAGCGGGAGTCTTTACGAGCAGTACTTC. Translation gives CASSPMVSGSLYEQYF. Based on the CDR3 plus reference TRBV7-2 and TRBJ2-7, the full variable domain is GAGVSQSPSNKVTEKGKDVELRCDPISGHTALYWYRQSLGQGLEFLIYFQGNSAPDKSGLPSDRFSAERTGGSVSTLTIQRTQQEDSAVYLCASSPMVSGSLYEQYFGPGTRLTVT.

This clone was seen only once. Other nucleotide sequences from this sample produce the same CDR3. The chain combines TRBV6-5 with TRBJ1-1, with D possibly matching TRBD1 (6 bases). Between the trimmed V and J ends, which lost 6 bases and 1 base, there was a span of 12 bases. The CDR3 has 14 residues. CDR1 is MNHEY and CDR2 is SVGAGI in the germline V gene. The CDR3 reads CASSRGQSNTEAFF. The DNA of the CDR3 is TGTGCCAGCAGCCGAGGACAGTCGAACACTGAAGCTTTCTTT.

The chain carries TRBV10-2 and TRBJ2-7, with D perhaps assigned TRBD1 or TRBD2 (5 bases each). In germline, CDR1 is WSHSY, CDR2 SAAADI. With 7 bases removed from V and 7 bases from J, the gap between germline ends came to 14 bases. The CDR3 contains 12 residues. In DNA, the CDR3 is TGCGCCAGCACGGGGCAGCCTGGGGAGCAGTACTTC. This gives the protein CASTGQPGEQYF.

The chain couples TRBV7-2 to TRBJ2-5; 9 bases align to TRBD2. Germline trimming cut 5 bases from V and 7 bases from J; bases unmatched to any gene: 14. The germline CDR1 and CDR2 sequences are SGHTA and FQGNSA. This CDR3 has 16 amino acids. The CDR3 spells CASSKRSSGGSGTQYF. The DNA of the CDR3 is TGTGCCAGCAGCAAACGGTCCAGCGGGGGGTCAGGGACCCAGTACTTC.

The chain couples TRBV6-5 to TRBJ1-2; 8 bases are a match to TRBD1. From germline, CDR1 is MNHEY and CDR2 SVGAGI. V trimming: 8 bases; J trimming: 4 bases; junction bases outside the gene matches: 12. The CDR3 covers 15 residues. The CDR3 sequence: CASGSGTGGSYGYTF. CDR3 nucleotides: TGTGCCAGCGGTAGTGGAACAGGGGGTAGCTATGGCTACACCTTC.

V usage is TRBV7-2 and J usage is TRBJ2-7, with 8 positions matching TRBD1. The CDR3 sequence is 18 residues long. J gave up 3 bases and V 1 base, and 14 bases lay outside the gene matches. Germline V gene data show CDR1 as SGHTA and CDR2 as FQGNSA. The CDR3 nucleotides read TGTGCCAGCAGCTTAGTCGGTCGCGCCGGGACAGGACACTACGAGCAGTACTTC. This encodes CASSLVGRAGTGHYEQYF.

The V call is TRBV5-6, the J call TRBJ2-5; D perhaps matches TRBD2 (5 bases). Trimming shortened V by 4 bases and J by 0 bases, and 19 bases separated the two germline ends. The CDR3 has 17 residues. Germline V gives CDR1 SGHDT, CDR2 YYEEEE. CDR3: CASSPRPERLYQETQYF. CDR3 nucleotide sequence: TGTGCCAGCAGCCCCCGTCCCGAGCGGCTGTACCAAGAGACCCAGTACTTC.

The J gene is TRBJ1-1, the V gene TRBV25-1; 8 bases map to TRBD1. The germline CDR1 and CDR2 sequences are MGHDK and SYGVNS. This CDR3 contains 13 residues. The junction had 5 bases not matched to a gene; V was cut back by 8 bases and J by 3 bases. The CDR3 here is CASRQGQDTEAFF. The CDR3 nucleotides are TGTGCCAGCCGACAGGGGCAGGACACTGAAGCTTTCTTT.

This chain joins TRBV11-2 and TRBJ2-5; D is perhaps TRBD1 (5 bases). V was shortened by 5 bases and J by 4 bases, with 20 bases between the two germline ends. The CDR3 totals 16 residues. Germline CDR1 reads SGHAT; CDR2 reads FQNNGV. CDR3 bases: TGTGCCAGCAGCAACCGGGTCTTTTCTAGGGGAGAGACCCAGTACTTC. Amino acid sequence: CASSNRVFSRGETQYF. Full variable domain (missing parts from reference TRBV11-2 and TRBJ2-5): EAGVAQSPRYKIIEKRQSVAFWCNPISGHATLYWYQQILGQGPKLLIQFQNNGVVDDSQLPKDRFSAERLKGVDSTLKIQPAKLEDSAVYLCASSNRVFSRGETQYFGPGTRLLVL.

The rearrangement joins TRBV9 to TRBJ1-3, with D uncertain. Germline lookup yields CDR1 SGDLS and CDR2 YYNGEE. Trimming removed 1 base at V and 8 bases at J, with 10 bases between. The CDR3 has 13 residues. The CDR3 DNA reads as TGTGCCAGCAGCGTATCCAATTTGGACACCATATATTTT. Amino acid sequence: CASSVSNLDTIYF.

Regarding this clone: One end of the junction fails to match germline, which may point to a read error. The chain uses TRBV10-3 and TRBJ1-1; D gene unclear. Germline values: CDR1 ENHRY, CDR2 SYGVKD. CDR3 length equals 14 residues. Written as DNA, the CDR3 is TGTGCCATCGGTGAAAGCACTATGAACACTGAAGCTTTCTTT. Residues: CAIGESTMNTEAFF.

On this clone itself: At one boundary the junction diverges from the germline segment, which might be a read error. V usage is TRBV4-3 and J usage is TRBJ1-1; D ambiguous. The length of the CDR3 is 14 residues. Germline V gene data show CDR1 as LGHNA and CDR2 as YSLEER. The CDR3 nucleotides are TGCGCCAGCAGCTCCAGTCCTCTCTACACCGAAGCTTTCTTT. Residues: CASSSSPLYTEAFF.

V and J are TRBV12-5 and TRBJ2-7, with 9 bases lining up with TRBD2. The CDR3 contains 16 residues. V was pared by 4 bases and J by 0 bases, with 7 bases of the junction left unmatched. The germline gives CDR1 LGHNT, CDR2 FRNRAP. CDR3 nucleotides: TGTGCTAGTGGTTCCGCAAGCGGGAGGACCTCCTACGAGCAGTACTTC. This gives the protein CASGSASGRTSYEQYF.

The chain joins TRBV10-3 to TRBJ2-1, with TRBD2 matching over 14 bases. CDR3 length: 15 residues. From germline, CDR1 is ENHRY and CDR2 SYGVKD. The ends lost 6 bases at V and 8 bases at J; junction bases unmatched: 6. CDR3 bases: TGTGCCATCAGGGGGGGGACTAGCGGGAGTGATGAGCAGTTCTTC. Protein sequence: CAIRGGTSGSDEQFF.

CDR3 residues: CASSLRWGSEQFF. As DNA, the CDR3 is TGCGCCAGCAGCCTTCGATGGGGAAGTGAGCAGTTCTTC. The chain joins TRBV5-1 to TRBJ2-1; D call uncertain. Germline V gives CDR1 SGHRS, CDR2 YFSETQ. V was cut by 4 bases and J by 9 bases, with 14 bases left in between. CDR3 length: 13 residues.

CDR3 nucleotides: TGTGCCAGCAGCTTGAGAGGGTGGAACACTGAAGCTTTCTTT. Translation: CASSLRGWNTEAFF. V and J are TRBV5-6 and TRBJ1-1; D remains unclear. The V end lost 1 base, the J end lost 1 base, and 8 bases lay between the germline ends. Germline-derived CDR1 and CDR2 are SGHDT and YYEEEE. The CDR3 consists of 14 residues.

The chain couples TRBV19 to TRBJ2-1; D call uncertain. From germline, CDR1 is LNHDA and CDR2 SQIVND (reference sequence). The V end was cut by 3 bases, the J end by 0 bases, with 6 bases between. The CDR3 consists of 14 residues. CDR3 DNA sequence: TGTGCCAGTAGTATTGGAGACTCCTACAATGAGCAGTTCTTC. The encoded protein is CASSIGDSYNEQFF.

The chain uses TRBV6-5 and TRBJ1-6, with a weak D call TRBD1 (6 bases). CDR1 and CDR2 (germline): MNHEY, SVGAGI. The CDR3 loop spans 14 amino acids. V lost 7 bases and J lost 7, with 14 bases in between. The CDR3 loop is CASTRGTTNSPLHF. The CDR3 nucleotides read TGTGCCAGCACCCGAGGGACAACGAATTCACCCCTCCACTTT.

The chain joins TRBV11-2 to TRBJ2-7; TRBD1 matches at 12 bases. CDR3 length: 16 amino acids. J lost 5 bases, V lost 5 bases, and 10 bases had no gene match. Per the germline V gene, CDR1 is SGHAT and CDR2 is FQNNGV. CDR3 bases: TGTGCCAGCAGCCTCCCGGGACAGGGGGCGCGCAACGAGCAGTACTTC. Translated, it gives CASSLPGQGARNEQYF.

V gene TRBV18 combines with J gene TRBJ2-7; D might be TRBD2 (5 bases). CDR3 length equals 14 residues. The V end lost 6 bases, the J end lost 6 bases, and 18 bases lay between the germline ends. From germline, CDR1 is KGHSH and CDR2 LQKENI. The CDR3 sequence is CASSPQAGVGEQYF. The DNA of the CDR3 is TGTGCCAGCTCCCCCCAGGCCGGGGTGGGCGAGCAGTACTTC.

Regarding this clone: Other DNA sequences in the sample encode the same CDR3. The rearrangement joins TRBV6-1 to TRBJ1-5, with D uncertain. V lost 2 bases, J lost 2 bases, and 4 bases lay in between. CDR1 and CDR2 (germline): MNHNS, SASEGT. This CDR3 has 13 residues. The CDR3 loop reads CASSEHGNQPQHF. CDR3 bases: TGTGCCAGCAGTGAACACGGCAATCAGCCCCAGCATTTT.

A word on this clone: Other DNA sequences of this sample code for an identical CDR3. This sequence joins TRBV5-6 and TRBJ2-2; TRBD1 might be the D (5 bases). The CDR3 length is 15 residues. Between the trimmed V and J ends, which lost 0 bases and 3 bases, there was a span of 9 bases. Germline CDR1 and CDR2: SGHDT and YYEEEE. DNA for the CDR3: TGTGCCAGCAGCTTGGTTGACAGAGACACCGGGGAGCTGTTTTTT. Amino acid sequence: CASSLVDRDTGELFF. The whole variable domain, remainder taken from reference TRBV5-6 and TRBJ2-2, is DAGVTQSPTHLIKTRGQQVTLRCSPKSGHDTVSWYQQALGQGPQFIFQYYEEEERQRGNFPDRFSGHQFPNYSSELNVNALLLGDSALYLCASSLVDRDTGELFFGEGSRLTVL.

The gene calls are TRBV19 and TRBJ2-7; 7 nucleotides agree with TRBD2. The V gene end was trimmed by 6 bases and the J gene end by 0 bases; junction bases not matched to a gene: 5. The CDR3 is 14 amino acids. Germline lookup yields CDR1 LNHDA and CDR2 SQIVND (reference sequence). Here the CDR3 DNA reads TGTGCCAGTAGGGCGGGGGATCTCTCCTACGAGCAGTACTTC. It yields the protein CASRAGDLSYEQYF.

Here the CDR3 DNA reads TGTGCCAGCGGGGCTACGCCAGGGGCTAATCAGCCCCAGCATTTT. This gives the protein CASGATPGANQPQHF. The chain combines TRBV6-5 with TRBJ1-5; the D gene is possibly TRBD1 (6 bases). CDR3 length: 15 residues. Germline V CDR1 and CDR2: MNHEY, SVGAGI. V was cut by 8 bases and J by 4 bases, with 18 bases left in between.